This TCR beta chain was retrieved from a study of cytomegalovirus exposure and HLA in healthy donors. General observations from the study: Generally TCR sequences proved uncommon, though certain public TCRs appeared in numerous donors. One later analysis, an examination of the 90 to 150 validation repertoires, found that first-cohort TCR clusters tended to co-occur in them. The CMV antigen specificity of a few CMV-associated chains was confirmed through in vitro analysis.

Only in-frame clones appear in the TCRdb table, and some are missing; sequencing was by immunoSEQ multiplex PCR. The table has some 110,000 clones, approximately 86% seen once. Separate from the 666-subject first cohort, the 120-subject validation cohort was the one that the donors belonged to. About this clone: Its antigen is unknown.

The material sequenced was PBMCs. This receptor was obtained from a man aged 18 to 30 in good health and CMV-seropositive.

The CDR3: CASSSLARFYNEQFF. In nucleotides, the CDR3 is TGTGCCAGCAGCTCACTAGCGAGGTTCTACAATGAGCAGTTCTTC. This chain joins TRBV7-8 and TRBJ2-1; 7 nucleotides match TRBD2. This CDR3 spans 15 amino acids. The trim removed 4 bases at V and 3 bases at J, leaving 6 bases unmatched. The germline V gene encodes CDR1 SGHVS and CDR2 FQNEAQ.